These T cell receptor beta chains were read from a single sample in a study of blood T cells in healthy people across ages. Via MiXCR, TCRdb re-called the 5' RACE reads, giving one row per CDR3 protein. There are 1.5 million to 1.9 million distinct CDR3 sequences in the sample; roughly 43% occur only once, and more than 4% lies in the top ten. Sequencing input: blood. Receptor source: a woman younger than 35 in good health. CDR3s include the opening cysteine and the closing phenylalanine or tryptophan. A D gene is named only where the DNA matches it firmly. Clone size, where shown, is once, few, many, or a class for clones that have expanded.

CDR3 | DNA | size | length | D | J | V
CASSFLGLAALEQYF | TGTGCCAGCAGTTTCTTAGGGCTAGCGGCACTCGAGCAGTACTTC | . | 15 | TRBD2 | TRBJ2-7 | TRBV28
CSAREAGGEYF | TGCAGTGCTAGAGAGGCGGGGGGGGAGTACTTC | once | 11 | TRBD2 | TRBJ2-7 | TRBV20-1
CSARDRIGGTYEKLFF | TGCAGTGCTAGAGATCGTATCGGAGGGACGTATGAAAAACTGTTTTTT | . | 16 | . | TRBJ1-4 | TRBV20-1
CASSFGAGAYEQYF | TGTGCCAGCAGTTTCGGAGCAGGGGCCTACGAGCAGTACTTC | . | 14 | . | TRBJ2-7 | TRBV12-3/TRBV12-4
CSATTGSGNTIYF | TGCAGTGCTACCACAGGCTCTGGAAACACCATATATTTT | few | 13 | . | TRBJ1-3 | TRBV20-1
CASSVGGPLYEQYF | TGTGCCAGCAGTGTGGGGGGACCTCTTTACGAGCAGTACTTC | . | 14 | . | TRBJ2-7 | TRBV27
CSARKSGRGVTQYF | TGCAGTGCTAGAAAGAGCGGGAGGGGCGTGACCCAGTACTTC | . | 14 | TRBD2 | TRBJ2-5 | TRBV20-1
CASSFFRGPPNEQFF | TGTGCCAGCAGCTTTTTCAGGGGTCCGCCCAATGAGCAGTTCTTC | . | 15 | . | TRBJ2-1 | TRBV7-8
CSARSPQNNEQFF | TGCAGTGCTCGGTCCCCCCAGAACAATGAGCAGTTCTTC | . | 13 | . | TRBJ2-1 | TRBV20-1
CASNLQGGAGYNEQFF | TGTGCCAGCAACCTACAAGGAGGGGCCGGCTACAATGAGCAGTTCTTC | . | 16 | . | TRBJ2-1 | TRBV9
CASSFQYTGTEYEAFF | TGTGCCAGCAGTTTCCAATATACCGGGACGGAGTATGAAGCTTTCTTT | . | 16 | . | TRBJ1-1 | TRBV28
CSARPSWSYEQYF | TGCAGTGCTAGGCCTAGCTGGTCCTACGAGCAGTACTTC | . | 13 | . | TRBJ2-7 | TRBV20-1
CANEGEQFF | TGTGCCAACGAAGGTGAGCAGTTCTTC | . | 9 | . | TRBJ2-1 | TRBV7-9
CASSGHIPRLGREKANYGYTF | TGCGCCAGTTCGGGTCACATCCCCCGACTGGGGAGGGAAAAAGCTAACTATGGCTACACCTTC | few | 21 | . | TRBJ1-2 | TRBV4-3
CASRRDRDSYEQYF | TGTGCCAGCCGCAGAGACAGGGACTCCTACGAGCAGTACTTC | . | 14 | TRBD1 | TRBJ2-7 | TRBV7-9
CASSLGGQPAATNEKLFF | TGCGCCAGCAGCTTGGGGGGACAGCCAGCGGCAACTAATGAAAAACTGTTTTTT | . | 18 | TRBD1 | TRBJ1-4 | TRBV5-1
CASSYSASTGAFF | TGTGCCAGCAGTTACTCGGCCTCGACAGGTGCTTTCTTT | . | 13 | . | TRBJ1-1 | TRBV6-6
CASSLDPGGDSYGYTF | TGTGCCAGCAGCTTGGACCCAGGGGGCGATAGCTATGGCTACACCTTC | few | 16 | TRBD1 | TRBJ1-2 | TRBV5-5
CASRPPGQYFERPYNEQFF | TGTGCCAGCAGACCACCGGGACAGTATTTTGAACGTCCCTACAATGAGCAGTTCTTC | once | 19 | . | TRBJ2-1 | TRBV21-1
CASSSIPGLAGDEQFF | TGTGCCAGCAGCTCGATTCCGGGACTAGCGGGGGATGAGCAGTTCTTC | . | 16 | TRBD2 | TRBJ2-1 | TRBV9
CSARPGGTSDEQYF | TGCAGTGCTAGACCCGGGGGGACTTCTGACGAGCAGTACTTC | . | 14 | TRBD2 | TRBJ2-7 | TRBV20-1
CASSLMTANLETQYF | TGTGCCAGCAGTTTAATGACGGCTAATCTTGAGACCCAGTACTTC | few | 15 | . | TRBJ2-5 | TRBV27
CASSQEGLNTEAFF | TGCGCCAGCAGCCAGGAGGGACTGAACACTGAAGCTTTCTTT | . | 14 | . | TRBJ1-1 | TRBV4-3
CSAEGLAESSYEQYF | TGCAGTGCTGAGGGACTAGCGGAAAGCTCCTACGAGCAGTACTTC | . | 15 | TRBD2 | TRBJ2-7 | TRBV20-1
CSARDPARMKKLFF | TGCAGTGCTAGAGATCCTGCAAGGATGAAAAAACTGTTTTTT | . | 14 | . | TRBJ1-4 | TRBV20-1